These 7 T cell receptor beta chains originate from one sample sequenced in a study of shared clonotypes between healthy human individuals. The table came from immunoSEQ multiplex PCR; TCRdb's copy has only in-frame clones and leaves some out. The sample holds 780,000 or so clones, roughly 72% seen once. The sequenced sample was memory CD4+ T cells sorted from blood. Subset defined: CD45RA-negative fraction. All receptors derive from a young woman in good health.

The chain uses TRBV6-1 and TRBJ2-7, with D unclear. The CDR3 is 14 amino acids. Trimming took 7 bases from V and 1 from J, leaving 14 bases between them. CDR1 is MNHNS and CDR2 is SASEGT in the germline V gene. Here the CDR3 reads CASILNSASYEQYF. Written as DNA, the CDR3 is TGTGCCAGCATTCTAAACTCCGCTTCCTACGAGCAGTACTTC.

The V and J genes are TRBV6-4 and TRBJ2-1; tentatively, D is TRBD2 (7 bases). Trimming removed 6 bases from V and 14 bases from J, with 20 bases in between. Germline values: CDR1 MRHNA, CDR2 SNTAGT. This CDR3 is 13 amino acids long. The CDR3 DNA is TGTGCCAGCAGCGAAGGGGGGGGACTAACGAAGTTCTTC. Translating gives CASSEGGGLTKFF.

This clone was picked up a small number of times. The chain is built from TRBV5-1 and TRBJ2-5, with a tentative D call TRBD1 (5 bases). Looked up from germline, CDR1 is SGHRS and CDR2 is YFSETQ. The CDR3 is made up of 13 amino acids. V was trimmed by 4 bases and J by 1 base, leaving 8 bases between them. CDR3 sequence reads: CASSPGAQETQYF. The CDR3 region has the DNA TGCGCCAGCAGCCCTGGGGCCCAAGAGACCCAGTACTTC. The whole variable domain, remainder taken from reference TRBV5-1 and TRBJ2-5, is KAGVTQTPRYLIKTRGQQVTLSCSPISGHRSVSWYQQTPGQGLQFLFEYFSETQRNKGNFPGRFSGRQFSNSRSEMNVSTLELGDSALYLCASSPGAQETQYFGPGTRLLVL.

The sample holds a few counts of this clone. This specimen includes other DNA sequences encoding the same CDR3. The genes are TRBV28 and TRBJ2-7, with 9 nucleotides matching TRBD1. Unmatched junction bases numbered 5, after V lost 5 bases and J lost 0 bases. This CDR3 is 15 amino acids long. The germline V gene has CDR1 MDHEN and CDR2 SYDVKM. In DNA form, the CDR3 reads TGTGCCAGCAGTACTCGACAGGGGGGCTCCTACGAGCAGTACTTC. The encoded protein is CASSTRQGGSYEQYF.

This chain uses TRBV4-2 with TRBJ1-1; 10 bases align to TRBD1. V lost 0 bases to trimming and J lost 5 bases; unmatched junction nucleotides: 6. This CDR3 is 16 amino acids long. From germline, CDR1 is LGHNA and CDR2 YNFKEQ. DNA of the CDR3: TGTGCCAGCAGCCAAGACGTGACAGGGGGCATTACTGAAGCTTTCTTT. Translation: CASSQDVTGGITEAFF.

This chain links TRBV11-2 with TRBJ2-6, with TRBD2 as a possible D gene (5 bases). This CDR3 is built from 14 residues. Germline assignment: CDR1 SGHAT and CDR2 FQNNGV. CDR3 nucleotides: TGTGCTAACAACGGGGACTCTGGGGCCAACGTCCTGACTTTC. It encodes CANNGDSGANVLTF. The whole variable domain, remainder taken from reference TRBV11-2 and TRBJ2-6, is EAGVAQSPRYKIIEKRQSVAFWCNPISGHATLYWYQQILGQGPKLLIQFQNNGVVDDSQLPKDRFSAERLKGVDSTLKIQPAKLEDSAVYLCANNGDSGANVLTFGAGSRLTVL.

There are a few counts of this clone. This rearrangement joins TRBV28 to TRBJ1-1; perhaps TRBD1 as D (6 bases). Germline values: CDR1 MDHEN, CDR2 SYDVKM. Deletions cut 3 bases from V and 6 bases from J, with 14 bases between. The CDR3 length is 14 residues. CDR3 loop: CASSFGGAKPEAFF. In DNA, the CDR3 is TGTGCCAGCAGTTTCGGGGGGGCAAAACCTGAAGCTTTCTTT. The full variable domain, completed using reference TRBV28 and TRBJ1-1, is DVKVTQSSRYLVKRTGEKVFLECVQDMDHENMFWYRQDPGLGLRLIYFSYDVKMKEKGDIPEGYSVSREKKERFSLILESASTNQTSMYLCASSFGGAKPEAFFGQGTRLTVV.